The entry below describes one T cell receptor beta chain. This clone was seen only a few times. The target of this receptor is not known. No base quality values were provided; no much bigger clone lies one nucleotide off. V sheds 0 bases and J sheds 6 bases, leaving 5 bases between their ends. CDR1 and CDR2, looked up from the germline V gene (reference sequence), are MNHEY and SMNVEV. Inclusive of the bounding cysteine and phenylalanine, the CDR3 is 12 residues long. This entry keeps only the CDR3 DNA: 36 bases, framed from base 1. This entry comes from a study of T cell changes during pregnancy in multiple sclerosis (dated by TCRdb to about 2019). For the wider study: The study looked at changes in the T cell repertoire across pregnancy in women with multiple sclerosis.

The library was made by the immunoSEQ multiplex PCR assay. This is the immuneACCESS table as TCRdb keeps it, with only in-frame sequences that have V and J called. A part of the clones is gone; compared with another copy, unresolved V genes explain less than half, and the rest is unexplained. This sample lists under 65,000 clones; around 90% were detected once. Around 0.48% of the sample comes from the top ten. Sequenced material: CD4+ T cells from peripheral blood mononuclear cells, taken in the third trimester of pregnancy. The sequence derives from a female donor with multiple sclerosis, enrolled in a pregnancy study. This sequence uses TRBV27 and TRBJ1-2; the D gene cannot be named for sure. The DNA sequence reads TGTGCCAGCAGTTTATCCGGGAATGGCTACACCTTC. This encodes CASSLSGNGYTF.